This TCR beta chain is from a study of blood T cell repertoires in COVID-19. The CDR3 extends over 17 amino acids. Germline lookup yields CDR1 LNHDA and CDR2 SQIVND (reference sequence). V lost 5 bases and J lost 1, with 18 bases in between. Sequenced by immunoSEQ multiplex PCR; TCRdb stores in-frame clones only, minus some. The data contain some 160,000 clones, roughly 91% of them singletons. V gene TRBV19 combines with J gene TRBJ1-5, with a possible D match to TRBD1 (5 bases). The receptor was derived from a man in his late teens or twenties with COVID-19, enrolled during active disease. The sequenced material came from peripheral blood. CDR3 in DNA: TGTGCCAGTAGTGGGGGGGGGACTTTTTTCAGCAATCAGCCCCAGCATTTT. Its translation: CASSGGGTFFSNQPQHF. The full variable domain, rest sourced from reference TRBV19 and TRBJ1-5, is DGGITQSPKYLFRKEGQNVTLSCEQNLNHDAMYWYRQDPGQGLRLIYYSQIVNDFQKGDIAEGYSVSREKKESFPLTVTSAQKNPTAFYLCASSGGGTFFSNQPQHFGDGTRLSIL.